Here is one TCR beta chain with its context. In the original analysis: Reference gene primer amplification yielded estimated nucleated cell counts. The repertoire was sequenced with immunoSEQ multiplex PCR; TCRdb's copy has only in-frame clones and lacks some. Clone size and the V and J calls come from that table; the DNA yielded D and trimming. Of tens of thousands of clones listed, about 90% are singletons. This sample is drawn from a study of blood T cell repertoires in COVID-19. Study context: The United States, Italy and Spain supplied acute and convalescent COVID-19 samples. T cells, B-cell-depleted T cells, or PBMCs provided the cDNA or gDNA that served as material.

Germline V gene sequence: CDR1 SGHRS, CDR2 YFSETQ. This CDR3 region has 15 residues. Trimming removed 0 bases from V and 4 bases from J; junction bases left unmatched: 6. The genes are TRBV5-1 and TRBJ1-2, with 7 bases fitting TRBD1. Sequencing was done on a sample of peripheral blood. The receptor was isolated from a human donor in a cohort sampled during active COVID-19. Written as DNA, the CDR3 is TGCGCCAGCAGCTTGGCAGGGGACAGCGGCTATGGCTACACCTTC. It yields the protein CASSLAGDSGYGYTF.